These 26 T cell receptor beta chains originate from one sample sequenced in a study of T cells in Graves' hyperthyroidism and ophthalmopathy. Amplified regions were TCR beta CDR3 sequences from RNA transcripts. HTBI primers were the set used in a first-round RT-PCR of the TCR CDR3. MiXCR was run by TCRdb on the multiplex PCR reads, yielding one entry per CDR3 protein. The sample holds fewer than 500,000 distinct CDR3 sequences; about 13% are singletons and the top ten take more than 20%. Sequenced input: blood. The receptors here all came from a man in his thirties or forties with Graves' hyperthyroidism that later progressed to Graves' ophthalmopathy.

The gene calls are TRBV20-1 and TRBJ2-2, with 8 bases matching TRBD2. The CDR3 is made up of 15 amino acids. Germline V gene lookup returns CDR1 DFQATT and CDR2 SNEGSKA (reference sequence). Losses at the gene ends were 6 bases for V and 0 bases for J; bases not matched to a gene: 6. The CDR3 protein is CSAPLGLANTGELFF. The CDR3 DNA is TGCAGTGCCCCCCTGGGACTAGCGAACACCGGGGAGCTGTTTTTT.

This clonotype was seen ten or more times. The chain links TRBV2 to TRBJ1-5, with TRBD1 as a possible D gene (5 bases). The V and J ends lost 1 base and 7 bases respectively, with 14 bases between them. The CDR3 sequence is 15 residues long. Germline V gene lookup returns CDR1 SNHLY and CDR2 FYNNEI. CDR3 DNA sequence: TGTGCCAGCAGTGAAGTAGGGGACGGGAGCCAGCCCCAGCATTTT. Translation: CASSEVGDGSQPQHF. Looking up the rest from reference TRBV2 and TRBJ1-5 gives the full variable domain: EPEVTQTPSHQVTQMGQEVILRCVPISNHLYFYWYRQILGQKVEFLVSFYNNEISEKSEIFDDQFSVERPDGSNFTLKIRSTKLEDSAMYFCASSEVGDGSQPQHFGDGTRLSIL.

This clonotype was recorded at least ten times. The CDR3 coding sequence is TGTGCCAGCTCACCATTAGACAGCACCTACGAGCAGTACTTC. This sequence encodes CASSPLDSTYEQYF. The rearrangement links TRBV18 to TRBJ2-7; D perhaps matches TRBD1 (5 bases). The CDR3 has 14 amino acids. V was pared by 2 bases and J by 2 bases, with 10 bases between. Germline CDR1 is KGHSH and CDR2 is LQKENI.

The J gene is TRBJ1-3, the V gene TRBV12-3 or TRBV12-4; tentative D call: TRBD1 (6 bases). The CDR3 spans 18 residues. V was trimmed by 1 base and J by 0 bases, leaving 16 bases between them. The CDR3 DNA reads TGTGCCAGCAGTTTAGTTGGGACAAGGGTGAGCTCTGGAAACACCATATATTTT. It translates to CASSLVGTRVSSGNTIYF.

This clonotype came up once. The V gene is TRBV18, the J gene TRBJ2-4; D not resolved. V gave up 4 bases and J gave up 5 bases, with 12 bases separating them. From germline, CDR1 is KGHSH and CDR2 LQKENI. This CDR3 is 14 amino acids long. The CDR3 region is CASSLPPDQNIQYF. The DNA of the CDR3 is TGTGCCAGCTCACTTCCGCCGGATCAAAACATTCAGTACTTC.

This clonotype was seen at least ten times. The chain has TRBV6-1 and TRBJ2-2; no firm D call. V was pared by 3 bases and J by 6 bases, with 5 bases between. The germline CDR1 and CDR2 sequences are MNHNS and SASEGT. The CDR3 loop spans 12 amino acids. This CDR3 is CASSDSPGELFF. The CDR3 DNA sequence: TGTGCCAGCAGTGACAGCCCCGGGGAGCTGTTTTTT.

This clonotype came up a few times. The chain links TRBV14 to TRBJ2-2; 7 bases are shared with TRBD1. With 3 bases clipped from V and 3 bases from J, the junction kept 4 bases outside the gene matches. CDR1 SGHDN and CDR2 FVKESK come from the germline V gene. The CDR3 sequence is 15 residues long. DNA for the CDR3: TGTGCCAGCAGCCAGCCCAGGGGGTACACCGGGGAGCTGTTTTTT. It specifies CASSQPRGYTGELFF.

There are many counts of this clonotype. The genes are TRBV7-9 and TRBJ2-2, with 7 bases fitting TRBD1. Germline V gene sequence: CDR1 SEHNR, CDR2 FQNEAQ (reference sequence). The ends lost 3 bases at V and 3 bases at J; junction bases unmatched: 7. This CDR3 comprises 16 residues. CDR3 loop: CASSFRQGRDTGELFF. CDR3 coding DNA: TGTGCCAGCAGCTTCAGACAGGGACGCGACACCGGGGAGCTGTTTTTT.

V usage is TRBV28 and J usage is TRBJ1-2; D remains unclear. The CDR3 is 13 residues long. V gave up 2 bases and J gave up 5 bases, with 9 bases separating them. Germline V gene lookup returns CDR1 MDHEN and CDR2 SYDVKM. The CDR3 sequence is CASSLIGPYGYTF. The CDR3 DNA follows: TGTGCCAGCAGTTTAATCGGGCCTTATGGCTACACCTTC.

This clonotype has at least ten counts. This sequence joins TRBV11-1 and TRBJ2-3; no reliable D call. Trimming stripped 3 bases from V and 0 bases from J, with 10 bases between. Germline V gene data show CDR1 as SGHAT and CDR2 as FQDESV (reference sequence). The CDR3 covers 15 residues. The CDR3 nucleotides read TGTGCCAGCAGCTTCCGGACGGCTAGCACAGATACGCAGTATTTT. The encoded protein is CASSFRTASTDTQYF.

There are many counts of this clonotype. The chain couples TRBV28 to TRBJ2-7, with D perhaps being TRBD1 or TRBD2 (5 bases each). The CDR3 consists of 13 residues. The ends were cut back, 1 base at V and 3 bases at J, with 7 bases in the middle. Germline loops: CDR1 MDHEN, CDR2 SYDVKM. The CDR3 protein is CASSLFGGYEQYF. CDR3 DNA sequence: TGTGCCAGCAGTTTATTTGGGGGCTACGAGCAGTACTTC.

This clonotype has only one observation. A much larger clone sits a single nucleotide away, making a read error possible. The gene calls are TRBV30 and TRBJ1-5; D is uncertain. The CDR3 is 15 residues long. CDR1 and CDR2 (germline): GTSNPN, SVGIG (reference sequence). V lost 1 base, J lost 0 bases, and 10 bases lay in between. The CDR3 loop reads CAWSAWTNSNQPQHF. Written as DNA, the CDR3 is TGTGCCTGGAGTGCTTGGACGAATAGCAATCAGCCCCAGCATTTT.

This clonotype has ten or more counts. This sequence joins TRBV2 and TRBJ1-1; D might be TRBD1 (6 bases). V was cut by 6 bases and J by 1 base, with 15 bases left in between. CDR1 and CDR2 (germline): SNHLY, FYNNEI. This CDR3 is built from 15 residues. CDR3 coding DNA: TGTGCCAGCAGCGTGTGGGGGGCCAAGAACACTGAAGCTTTCTTT. Translation: CASSVWGAKNTEAFF.

The rearrangement joins TRBV7-2 to TRBJ2-6, with a tentative D call TRBD2 (7 bases). CDR1 and CDR2 (germline): SGHTA, FQGNSA. Trimming took off 6 bases at V and 0 bases at J, with 18 bases between the two ends. The CDR3 contains 18 residues. The CDR3 reads CASSSKGGINSGANVLTF. The DNA of the CDR3 is TGTGCCAGCAGTTCGAAGGGGGGGATAAACTCTGGGGCCAACGTCCTGACTTTC. The full variable domain, its missing parts supplied by reference TRBV7-2 and TRBJ2-6, is GAGVSQSPSNKVTEKGKDVELRCDPISGHTALYWYRQSLGQGLEFLIYFQGNSAPDKSGLPSDRFSAERTGGSVSTLTIQRTQQEDSAVYLCASSSKGGINSGANVLTFGAGSRLTVL.

Details on this clonotype: The germline gene is not matched at one end of the junction; a read error may be the cause. The chain uses TRBV12-3 or TRBV12-4 and TRBJ2-3, with TRBD2 matching over 13 bases. The CDR3 has 16 residues. CDR3 nucleotide sequence: TGTGCCAGCAGTTCTCGGACTAGCGGGGGCTCAGATGCGCAGTATTTT. Translating it yields CASSSRTSGGSDAQYF.

This clonotype was counted between two and nine times. A read error may explain this, as a much larger clone is one base away. The chain links TRBV6-2 or TRBV6-3 to TRBJ1-1; D ambiguous. This CDR3 has 14 residues. Germline CDR1 MNHEY, CDR2 SVGEGT. CDR3 sequence reads: CASSYSGGETEALF. For the CDR3, the DNA is TGTGCCAGCAGTTACTCGGGCGGGGAGACTGAAGCTCTCTTT.

Many counts were recorded for this clonotype. The chain combines TRBV28 with TRBJ1-5; D perhaps matches TRBD1 (6 bases). CDR1 is MDHEN and CDR2 is SYDVKM in the germline V gene. The CDR3 runs to 15 residues. V was shortened by 2 bases and J by 6 bases, with 14 bases between the two germline ends. CDR3 region: CASSLRLGARQPQHF. CDR3 coding DNA: TGTGCCAGCAGTTTAAGGTTGGGGGCGCGTCAGCCCCAGCATTTT.

The chain uses TRBV6-1 and TRBJ2-6; D may be TRBD1 (5 bases). This CDR3 is built from 16 residues. V lost 5 bases to trimming and J lost 0 bases, with 11 bases between them. Germline CDR1 and CDR2: MNHNS and SASEGT. CDR3 nucleotide sequence: TGTGCCAGCAGTAGAAACAGGCTCTCTGGGGCCAACGTCCTGACTTTC. Translated: CASSRNRLSGANVLTF.

The chain employs TRBV6-2 or TRBV6-3 and TRBJ1-2, with D possibly matching TRBD1 (5 bases). V was shortened by 2 bases and J by 5 bases, with 9 bases between the two germline ends. This CDR3 is 13 amino acids long. In germline, CDR1 is MNHEY, CDR2 SVGEGT. The CDR3 loop reads CASSYDGGYGYTF. The CDR3 DNA follows: TGTGCCAGCAGTTACGATGGGGGGTATGGCTACACCTTC.

This clonotype was found many times. This rearrangement joins TRBV15 to TRBJ1-4; D is possibly TRBD1 (6 bases). Germline CDR1 is LNHNV and CDR2 is YYDKDF (reference sequence). CDR3 length: 15 amino acids. Trimming removed 4 bases at V and 0 bases at J, with 9 bases between. In nucleotides, the CDR3 is TGTGCCACCAGCATTTCAGGGGCAACTAATGAAAAACTGTTTTTT. This codes for CATSISGATNEKLFF.

V and J are TRBV28 and TRBJ1-1; a possible D gene is TRBD1 (6 bases). The germline V gene encodes CDR1 MDHEN and CDR2 SYDVKM. Trimming stripped 8 bases from V and 8 bases from J, with 24 bases between. The CDR3 covers 15 residues. CDR3 DNA sequence: TGTGCCAGCTACCACTCCCGCCCGGGGGGGCGGGAAGCTTTCTTT. Translated: CASYHSRPGGREAFF.

Ten or more counts support this clonotype. The chain carries TRBV20-1 and TRBJ1-5; perhaps TRBD1 as D (5 bases). This CDR3 contains 15 residues. The germline V and J ends were trimmed by 0 bases and 3 bases, with 12 bases remaining between them. Germline lookup yields CDR1 DFQATT and CDR2 SNEGSKA (reference sequence). Here the CDR3 DNA reads TGCAGTGCTAGAGACATAAAGGGGTACAATCAGCCCCAGCATTTT. Translation: CSARDIKGYNQPQHF.

This clonotype was counted between two and nine times. This sequence joins TRBV5-4 and TRBJ2-5; D gene unclear. Deletions cut 1 base from V and 3 bases from J, with 13 bases between. Germline CDR1 and CDR2: SGHNT and YYREEE (reference sequence). This CDR3 has 15 residues. CDR3 nucleotides: TGTGCCAGCAGCTTGCAGCTTTTACCTGAAGAGACCCAGTACTTC. Protein sequence: CASSLQLLPEETQYF.

This clonotype was seen repeatedly, ten times or more. The rearrangement uses TRBV27 and TRBJ2-5; perhaps TRBD2 as D (6 bases). Between the trimmed V and J ends, which lost 6 bases and 5 bases, there was a span of 28 bases. This CDR3 is 18 amino acids long. Germline V gene lookup returns CDR1 MNHEY and CDR2 SMNVEV (reference sequence). The CDR3 bases are TGTGCCAGCAGCCGACTTATCCCCGGGGGTATAAAGGGGGAGACCCAGTACTTC. It yields the protein CASSRLIPGGIKGETQYF.

Details on this clonotype: One base away lies a much larger clone, so this may be a sequencing read error. This chain joins TRBV12-3 or TRBV12-4 and TRBJ1-5, with 7 bases lining up with TRBD1. The V gene end was trimmed by 6 bases and the J gene end by 7 bases; junction bases not matched to a gene: 9. There are 14 residues in the CDR3. The CDR3 coding sequence is TGTGCCAGCAGCTCGGCAGGGGGAGGACAGCCCCAGCATTTT. Protein product: CASSSAGGGQPQHF.

Many counts were recorded for this clonotype. CDR3 nucleotide sequence: TGTGCCAGCAGTTCCGGGACAGAGATTTACGAGCAGTACTTC. Translated: CASSSGTEIYEQYF. This rearrangement joins TRBV28 to TRBJ2-7, with 7 nucleotides matching TRBD1. The CDR3 spans 14 residues. Trimming took 4 bases from V and 4 from J; bases not matched to a gene: 7. Germline assignment: CDR1 MDHEN and CDR2 SYDVKM.